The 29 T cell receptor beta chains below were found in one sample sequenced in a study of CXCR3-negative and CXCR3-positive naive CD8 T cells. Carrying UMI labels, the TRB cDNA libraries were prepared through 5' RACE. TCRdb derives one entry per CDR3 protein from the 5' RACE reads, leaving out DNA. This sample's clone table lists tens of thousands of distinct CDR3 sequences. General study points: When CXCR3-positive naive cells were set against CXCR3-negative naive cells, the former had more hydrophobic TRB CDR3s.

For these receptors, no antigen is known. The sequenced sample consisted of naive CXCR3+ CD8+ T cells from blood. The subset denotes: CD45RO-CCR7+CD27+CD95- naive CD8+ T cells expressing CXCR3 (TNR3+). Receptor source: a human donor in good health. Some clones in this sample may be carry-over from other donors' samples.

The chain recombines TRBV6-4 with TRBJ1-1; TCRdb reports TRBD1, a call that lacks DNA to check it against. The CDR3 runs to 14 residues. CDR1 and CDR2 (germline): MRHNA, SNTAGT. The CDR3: CASSDGGSGTEAFF.

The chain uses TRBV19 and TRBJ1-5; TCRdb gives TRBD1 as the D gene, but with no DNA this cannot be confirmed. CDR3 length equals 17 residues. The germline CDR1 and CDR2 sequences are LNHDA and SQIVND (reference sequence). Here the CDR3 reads CASSTHPDRGINQPQHF.

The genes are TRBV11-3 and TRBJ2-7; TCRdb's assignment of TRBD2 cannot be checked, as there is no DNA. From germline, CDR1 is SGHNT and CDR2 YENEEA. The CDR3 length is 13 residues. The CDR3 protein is CASSLSGAYEQYF.

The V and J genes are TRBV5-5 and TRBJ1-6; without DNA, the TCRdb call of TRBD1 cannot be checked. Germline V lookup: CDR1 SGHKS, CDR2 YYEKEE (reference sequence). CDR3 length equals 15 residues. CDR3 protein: CASRGATADNSPLHF. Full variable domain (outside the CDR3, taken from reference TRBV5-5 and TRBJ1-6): DAGVTQSPTHLIKTRGQQVTLRCSPISGHKSVSWYQQVLGQGPQFIFQYYEKEERGRGNFPDRFSARQFPNYSSELNVNALLLGDSALYLCASRGATADNSPLHFGNGTRLTVT.

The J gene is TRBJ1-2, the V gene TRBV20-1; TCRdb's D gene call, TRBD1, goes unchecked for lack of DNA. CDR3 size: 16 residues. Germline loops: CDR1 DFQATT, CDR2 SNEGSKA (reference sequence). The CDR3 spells CSARDLGGQGDIGYTF.

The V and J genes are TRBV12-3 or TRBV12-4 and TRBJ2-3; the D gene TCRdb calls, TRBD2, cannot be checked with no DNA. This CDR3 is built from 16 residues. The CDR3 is CASSAASGGNTDTQYF.

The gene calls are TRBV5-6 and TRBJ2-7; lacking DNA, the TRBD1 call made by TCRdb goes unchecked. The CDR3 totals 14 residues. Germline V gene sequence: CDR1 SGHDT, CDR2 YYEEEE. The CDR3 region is CASSGAASSYEQYF.

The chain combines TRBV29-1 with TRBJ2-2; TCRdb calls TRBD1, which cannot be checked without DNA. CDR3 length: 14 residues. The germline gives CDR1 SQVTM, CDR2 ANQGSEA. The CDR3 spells CSGFGGSVTGELFF.

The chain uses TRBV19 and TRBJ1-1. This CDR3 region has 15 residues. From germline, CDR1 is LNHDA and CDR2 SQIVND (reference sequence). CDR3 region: CASSIFRFRDTEAFF.

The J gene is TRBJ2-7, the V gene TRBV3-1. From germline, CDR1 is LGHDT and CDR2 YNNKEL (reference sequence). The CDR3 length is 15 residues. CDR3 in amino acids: CASSLRSSASYEQYF.

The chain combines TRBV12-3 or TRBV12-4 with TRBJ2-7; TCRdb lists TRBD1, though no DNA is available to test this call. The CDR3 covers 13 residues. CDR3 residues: CASSLSGIHEQYF.

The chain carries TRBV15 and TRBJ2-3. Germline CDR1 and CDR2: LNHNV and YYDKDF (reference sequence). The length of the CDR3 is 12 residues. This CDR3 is CATSRGTDTQYF.

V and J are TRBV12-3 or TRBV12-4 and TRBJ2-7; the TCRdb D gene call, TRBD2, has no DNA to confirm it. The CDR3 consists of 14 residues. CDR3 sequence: CASSKIGGEYEQYF.

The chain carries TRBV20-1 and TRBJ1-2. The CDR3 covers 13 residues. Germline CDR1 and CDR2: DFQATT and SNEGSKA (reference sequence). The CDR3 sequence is CSARSQASYGYTF.

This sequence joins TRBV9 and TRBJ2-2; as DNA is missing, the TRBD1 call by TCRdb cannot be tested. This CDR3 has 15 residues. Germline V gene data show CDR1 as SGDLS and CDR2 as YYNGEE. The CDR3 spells CASSETSGGTGELFF.

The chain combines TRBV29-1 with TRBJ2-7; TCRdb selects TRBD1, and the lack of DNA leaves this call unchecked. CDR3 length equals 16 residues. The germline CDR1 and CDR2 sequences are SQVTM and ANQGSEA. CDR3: CSVEEKGRGNSYEQYF.

CDR3 sequence reads: CASSSPTKVAEQFF. The chain couples TRBV12-3 or TRBV12-4 to TRBJ2-1; lacking DNA, the TRBD2 call made by TCRdb goes unchecked. The CDR3 has 14 residues.

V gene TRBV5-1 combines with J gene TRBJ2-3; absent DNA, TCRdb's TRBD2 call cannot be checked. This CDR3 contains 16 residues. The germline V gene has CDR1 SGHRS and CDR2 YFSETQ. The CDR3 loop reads CASSNGLALPTDTQYF.

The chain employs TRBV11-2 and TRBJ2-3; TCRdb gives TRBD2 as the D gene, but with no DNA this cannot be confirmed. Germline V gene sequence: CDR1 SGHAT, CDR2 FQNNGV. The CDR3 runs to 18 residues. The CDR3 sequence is CASSLDLASGTSTDTQYF.

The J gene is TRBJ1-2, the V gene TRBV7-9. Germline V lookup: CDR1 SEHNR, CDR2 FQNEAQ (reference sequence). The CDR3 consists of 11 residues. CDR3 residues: CASSFDYGYTF. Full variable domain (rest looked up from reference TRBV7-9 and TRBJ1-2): DTGVSQNPRHKITKRGQNVTFRCDPISEHNRLYWYRQTLGQGPEFLTYFQNEAQLEKSRLLSDRFSAERPKGSFSTLEIQRTEQGDSAMYLCASSFDYGYTFGSGTRLTVV.

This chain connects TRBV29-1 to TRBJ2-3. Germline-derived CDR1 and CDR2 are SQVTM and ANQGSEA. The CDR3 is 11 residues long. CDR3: CSVERVDTQYF.

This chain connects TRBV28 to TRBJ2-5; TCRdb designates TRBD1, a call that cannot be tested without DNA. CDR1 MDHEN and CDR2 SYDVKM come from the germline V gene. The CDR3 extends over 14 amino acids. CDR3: CASSPYGAIETQYF.

The CDR3 sequence: CASSYTLSLNTEAFF. The chain combines TRBV9 with TRBJ1-1. This CDR3 spans 15 amino acids. CDR1 SGDLS and CDR2 YYNGEE come from the germline V gene.

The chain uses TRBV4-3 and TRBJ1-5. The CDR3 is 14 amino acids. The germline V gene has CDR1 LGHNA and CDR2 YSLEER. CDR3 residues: CASSQDGFDQPQHF.

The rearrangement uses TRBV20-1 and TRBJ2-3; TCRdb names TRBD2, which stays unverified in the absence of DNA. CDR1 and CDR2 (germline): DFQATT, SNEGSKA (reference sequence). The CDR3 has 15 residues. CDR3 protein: CSARRTSESTDTQYF.

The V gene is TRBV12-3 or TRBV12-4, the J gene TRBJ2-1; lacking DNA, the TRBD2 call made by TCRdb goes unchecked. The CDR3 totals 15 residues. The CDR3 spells CASTSDSSNTNEQFF.

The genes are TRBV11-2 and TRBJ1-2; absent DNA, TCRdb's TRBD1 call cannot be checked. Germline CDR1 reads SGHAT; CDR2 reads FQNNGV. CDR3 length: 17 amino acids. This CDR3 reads CASSLEGSSGGLNGYTF.

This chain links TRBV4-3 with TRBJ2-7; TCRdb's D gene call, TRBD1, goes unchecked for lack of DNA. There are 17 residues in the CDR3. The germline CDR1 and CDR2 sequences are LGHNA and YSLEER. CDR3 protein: CASSQDKTGQGLDEQYF.

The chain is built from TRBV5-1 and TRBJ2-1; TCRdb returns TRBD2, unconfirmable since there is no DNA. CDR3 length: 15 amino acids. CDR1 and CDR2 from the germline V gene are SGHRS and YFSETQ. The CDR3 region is CASSQSGLACNEQFF.